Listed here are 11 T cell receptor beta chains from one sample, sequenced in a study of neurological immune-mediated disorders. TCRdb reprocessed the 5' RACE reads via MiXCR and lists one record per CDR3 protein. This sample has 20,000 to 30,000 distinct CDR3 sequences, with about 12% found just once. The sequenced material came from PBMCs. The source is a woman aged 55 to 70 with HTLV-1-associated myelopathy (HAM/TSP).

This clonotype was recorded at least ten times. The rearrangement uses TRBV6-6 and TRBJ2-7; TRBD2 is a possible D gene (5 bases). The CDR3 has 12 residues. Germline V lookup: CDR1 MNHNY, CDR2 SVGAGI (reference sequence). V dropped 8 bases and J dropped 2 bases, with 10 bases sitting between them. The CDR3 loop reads CASATTTYEQYF. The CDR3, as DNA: TGTGCCAGCGCGACTACGACCTACGAGCAGTACTTC.

The CDR3 protein is CASSLARASGPITGELFF. CDR3 coding DNA: TGCGCCAGCAGCTTGGCCAGGGCTAGCGGGCCCATCACCGGGGAGCTGTTTTTT. V and J are TRBV5-1 and TRBJ2-2; 8 bases align to TRBD2. The V gene end was trimmed by 0 bases and the J gene end by 4 bases; junction bases not matched to a gene: 11. The CDR3 is 18 residues long. Looked up from germline, CDR1 is SGHRS and CDR2 is YFSETQ.

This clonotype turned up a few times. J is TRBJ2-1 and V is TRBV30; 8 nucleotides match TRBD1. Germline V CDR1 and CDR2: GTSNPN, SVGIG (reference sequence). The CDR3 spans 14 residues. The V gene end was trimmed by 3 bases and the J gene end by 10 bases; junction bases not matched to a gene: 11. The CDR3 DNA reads TGTGCCTGGAGGCGTACCGGGACAGGTGGCGAGCAGTTCTTC. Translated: CAWRRTGTGGEQFF.

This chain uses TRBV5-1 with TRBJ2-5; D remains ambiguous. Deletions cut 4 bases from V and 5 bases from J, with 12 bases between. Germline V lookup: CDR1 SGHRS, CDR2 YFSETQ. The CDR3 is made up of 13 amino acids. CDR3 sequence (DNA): TGCGCCAGCAGCGGTGATGGCCGGGAGACCCAGTACTTC. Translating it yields CASSGDGRETQYF.

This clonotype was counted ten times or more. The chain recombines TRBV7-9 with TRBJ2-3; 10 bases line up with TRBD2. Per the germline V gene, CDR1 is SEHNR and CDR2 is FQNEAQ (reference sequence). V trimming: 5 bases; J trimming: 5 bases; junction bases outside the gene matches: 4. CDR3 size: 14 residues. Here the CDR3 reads CASSPRLAGDTQYF. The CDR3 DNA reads TGTGCCAGCAGCCCCCGACTAGCGGGAGATACGCAGTATTTT.

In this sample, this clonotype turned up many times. CDR3 sequence reads: CASSQGPPNYGYTF. CDR3 in DNA: TGTGCCAGCAGCCAAGGACCTCCTAACTATGGCTACACCTTC. This chain connects TRBV3-1 to TRBJ1-2, with D hard to call. V was clipped by 1 base and J by 0 bases, with 6 bases between them. CDR1 LGHDT and CDR2 YNNKEL come from the germline V gene (reference sequence). This CDR3 has 14 residues.

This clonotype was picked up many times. The CDR3 region has the DNA TGCAGTGCTAGGGGGGACTATCATTCCTACAATGAGCAGTTCTTC. This codes for CSARGDYHSYNEQFF. The J gene is TRBJ2-1, the V gene TRBV20-1; 7 positions agree with TRBD2. This CDR3 spans 15 amino acids. Germline V CDR1 and CDR2: DFQATT, SNEGSKA (reference sequence). Unmatched junction bases numbered 6, after V lost 3 bases and J lost 1 base.

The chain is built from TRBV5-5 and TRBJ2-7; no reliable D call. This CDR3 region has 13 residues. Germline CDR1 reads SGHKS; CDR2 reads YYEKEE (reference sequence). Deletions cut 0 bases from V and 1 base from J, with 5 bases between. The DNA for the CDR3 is TGTGCCAGCAGCTTGGAATCGTCCTACGAGCAGTACTTC. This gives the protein CASSLESSYEQYF.

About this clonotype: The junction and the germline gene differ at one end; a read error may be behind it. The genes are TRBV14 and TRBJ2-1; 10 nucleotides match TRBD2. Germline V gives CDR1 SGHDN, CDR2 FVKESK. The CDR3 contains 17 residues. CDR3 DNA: TGTGCCAGCATCCAAACCGGGACTAGCGTGAGGGGCAATGAGCAGTTCTTC. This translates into CASIQTGTSVRGNEQFF.

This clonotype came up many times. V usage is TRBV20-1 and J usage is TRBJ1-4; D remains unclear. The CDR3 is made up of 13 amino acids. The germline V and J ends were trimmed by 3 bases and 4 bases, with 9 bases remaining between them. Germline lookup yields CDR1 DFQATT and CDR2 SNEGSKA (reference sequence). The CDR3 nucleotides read TGCAGTGCTAGTCGATCGGGTAATGAAAAACTGTTTTTT. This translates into CSASRSGNEKLFF.

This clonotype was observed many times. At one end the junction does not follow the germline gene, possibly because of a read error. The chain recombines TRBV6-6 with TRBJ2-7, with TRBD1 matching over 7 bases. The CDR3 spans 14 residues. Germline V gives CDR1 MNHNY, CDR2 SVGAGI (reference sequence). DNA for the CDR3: TGTGTCAGCAGTATGGGACAGCAGACCAACGAGCAGTACTTC. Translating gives CVSSMGQQTNEQYF.